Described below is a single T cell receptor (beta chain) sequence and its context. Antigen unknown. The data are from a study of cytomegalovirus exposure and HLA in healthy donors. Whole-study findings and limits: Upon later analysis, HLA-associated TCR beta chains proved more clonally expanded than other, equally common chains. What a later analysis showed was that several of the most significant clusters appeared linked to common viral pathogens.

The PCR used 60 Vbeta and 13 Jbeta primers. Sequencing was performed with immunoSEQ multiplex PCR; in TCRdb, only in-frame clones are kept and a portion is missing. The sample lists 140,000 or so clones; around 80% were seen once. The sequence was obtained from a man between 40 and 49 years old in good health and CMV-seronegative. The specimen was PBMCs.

CDR3 in amino acids: CASNRGGGGNEQFF. CDR3 sequence (DNA): TGTGCCAGTAATCGGGGAGGGGGAGGGAATGAGCAGTTCTTC. The chain joins TRBV19 to TRBJ2-1; D is perhaps TRBD2 (7 bases). Germline V lookup: CDR1 LNHDA, CDR2 SQIVND (reference sequence). Trimming cost V 7 bases and J 7 bases, with 17 bases left between them. This CDR3 is built from 14 residues.